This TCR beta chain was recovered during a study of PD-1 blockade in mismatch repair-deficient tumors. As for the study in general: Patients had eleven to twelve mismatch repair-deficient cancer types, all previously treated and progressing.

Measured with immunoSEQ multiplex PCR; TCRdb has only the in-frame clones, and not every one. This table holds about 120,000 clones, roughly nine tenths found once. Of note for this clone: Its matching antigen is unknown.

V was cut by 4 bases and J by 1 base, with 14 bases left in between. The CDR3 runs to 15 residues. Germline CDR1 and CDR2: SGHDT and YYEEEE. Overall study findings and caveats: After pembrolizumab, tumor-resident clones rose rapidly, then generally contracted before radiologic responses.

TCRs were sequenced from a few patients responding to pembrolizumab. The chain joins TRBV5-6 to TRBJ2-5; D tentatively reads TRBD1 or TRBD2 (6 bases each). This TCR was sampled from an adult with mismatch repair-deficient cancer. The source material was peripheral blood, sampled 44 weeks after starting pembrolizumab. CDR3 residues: CASSIGGTIQETQYF. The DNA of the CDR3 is TGTGCCAGCAGCATCGGAGGGACAATCCAAGAGACCCAGTACTTC.